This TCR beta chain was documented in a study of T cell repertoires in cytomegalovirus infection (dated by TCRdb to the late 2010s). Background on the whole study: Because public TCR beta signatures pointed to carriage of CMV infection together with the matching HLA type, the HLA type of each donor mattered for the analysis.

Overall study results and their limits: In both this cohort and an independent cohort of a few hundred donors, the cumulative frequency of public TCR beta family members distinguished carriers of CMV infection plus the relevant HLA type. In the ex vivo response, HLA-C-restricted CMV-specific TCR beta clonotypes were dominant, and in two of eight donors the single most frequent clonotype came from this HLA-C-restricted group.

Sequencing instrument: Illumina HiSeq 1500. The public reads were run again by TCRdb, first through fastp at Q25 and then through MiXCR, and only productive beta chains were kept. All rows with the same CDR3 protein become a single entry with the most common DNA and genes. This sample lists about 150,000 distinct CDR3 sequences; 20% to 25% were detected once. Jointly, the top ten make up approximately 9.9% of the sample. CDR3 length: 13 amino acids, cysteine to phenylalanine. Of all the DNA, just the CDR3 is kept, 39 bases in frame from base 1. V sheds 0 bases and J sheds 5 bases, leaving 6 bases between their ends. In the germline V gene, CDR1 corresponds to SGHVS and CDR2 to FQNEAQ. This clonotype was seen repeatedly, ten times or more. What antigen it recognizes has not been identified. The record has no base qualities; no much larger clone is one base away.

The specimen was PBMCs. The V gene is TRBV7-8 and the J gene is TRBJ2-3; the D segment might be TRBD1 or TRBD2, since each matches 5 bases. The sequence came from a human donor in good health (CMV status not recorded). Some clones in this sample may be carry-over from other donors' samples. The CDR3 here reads CASSLAGEDTQYF. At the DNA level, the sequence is TGTGCCAGCAGCTTAGCGGGGGAAGATACGCAGTATTTT.